This T cell receptor beta chain derives from a study of blood T cell repertoires in COVID-19. Study-level background: Specimens from acute and convalescent COVID-19 originated in the United States, Italy and Spain. PBMCs, B-cell-depleted T cells, or T cells provided the cDNA or gDNA that made up the material.

Study processing details: Quantification of nucleated cells was approximated via reference gene primer amplification. Generated by immunoSEQ multiplex PCR, the TCRdb table keeps only in-frame clones and is missing some. D and trimming were read from the DNA, whereas the V and J calls and clone size are those reported in that table. The sample holds roughly 36,000 clones, about 90% seen once. V gave up 2 bases and J gave up 0 bases, with 12 bases separating them. The CDR3 runs 15 residues. Germline CDR1 is SGDLS and CDR2 is YYNGEE. In its sample, this clone was seen a few times. The chain employs TRBV9 and TRBJ2-7; tentative D call: TRBD2 (6 bases). The material sequenced was peripheral blood. The TCR sequence derives from a man between 45 and 60 years old with active or convalescent COVID-19. The CDR3 bases are TGTGCCAGCAGCGTGGCGGGGAGTTCCTCCTACGAGCAGTACTTC. Its translation is CASSVAGSSSYEQYF. Full variable domain (remainder filled in from reference TRBV9 and TRBJ2-7): DSGVTQTPKHLITATGQRVTLRCSPRSGDLSVYWYQQSLDQGLQFLIQYYNGEERAKGNILERFSAQQFPDLHSELNLSSLELGDSALYFCASSVAGSSSYEQYFGPGTRLTVT.